These 6 T cell receptor beta chains share one sample of origin, sequenced in a study of T cell clones after liver transplantation. Repertoires were generated with immunoSEQ multiplex PCR, while TCRdb's copy carries only in-frame clones and drops some. In the table there are approximately 12,000 clones, around 74% of which are singletons. The input for sequencing was CD8+ T cells from blood, taken at the 22-month timepoint. The source of these receptors is a human patient who received a liver transplant. The graft donor may have given rise to some T cells.

The rearrangement links TRBV19 to TRBJ2-1; 7 bases map to TRBD1. CDR1 is LNHDA, CDR2 SQIVND, per germline (reference sequence). V lost 4 bases to trimming and J lost 8 bases; unmatched junction nucleotides: 11. The length of the CDR3 is 15 residues. For the CDR3, the DNA is TGTGCCAGTAGTAATTCTAACAGGGGTGGGGATGAGCAGTTCTTC. It translates to CASSNSNRGGDEQFF.

This clone was picked up a small number of times. The genes are TRBV7-9 and TRBJ2-7; D is perhaps TRBD1 (7 bases). Trimming removed 5 bases at V and 3 bases at J, with 8 bases between. Germline V CDR1 and CDR2: SEHNR, FQNEAQ (reference sequence). The CDR3 extends over 12 amino acids. CDR3: CASSQGGYEQYF. For the CDR3, the DNA is TGTGCCAGCAGCCAGGGGGGCTACGAGCAGTACTTC.

V gene TRBV7-8 combines with J gene TRBJ2-3; D is perhaps TRBD2 (5 bases). The CDR3 length is 17 residues. Germline CDR1 reads SGHVS; CDR2 reads FQNEAQ. Trimming left V 0 bases short and J 0 bases short, with 13 bases between. In DNA form, the CDR3 reads TGTGCCAGCAGCTTAGCTAGCGACGGCACTAGCACAGATACGCAGTATTTT. This sequence encodes CASSLASDGTSTDTQYF.

The chain joins TRBV7-6 to TRBJ1-4, with no clear D. Germline lookup yields CDR1 SGHVS and CDR2 FNYEAQ. This CDR3 contains 17 residues. Trimming shortened V by 5 bases and J by 3 bases, and 19 bases separated the two germline ends. This CDR3 reads CASSPSPPSLSNEKLFF. For the CDR3, the DNA is TGTGCCAGCAGCCCTAGCCCCCCCAGCTTATCTAATGAAAAACTGTTTTTT. The full variable domain, its missing parts supplied by reference TRBV7-6 and TRBJ1-4, is GAGVSQSPRYKVTKRGQDVALRCDPISGHVSLYWYRQALGQGPEFLTYFNYEAQQDKSGLPNDRFSAERPEGSISTLTIQRTEQRDSAMYRCASSPSPPSLSNEKLFFGSGTQLSVL.

This sequence joins TRBV16 and TRBJ1-1; D gene unclear. From germline, CDR1 is KGHSY and CDR2 FQNENV. Trimming pared 0 bases from V and 1 base from J, leaving 3 bases between. This CDR3 is built from 13 residues. CDR3 DNA: TGTGCCAGCAGCCAATCGACGAACACTGAAGCTTTCTTT. Encoded protein: CASSQSTNTEAFF.

This chain links TRBV27 with TRBJ1-2; the D is unclear. Germline V gene sequence: CDR1 MNHEY, CDR2 SMNVEV (reference sequence). Trimming took 4 bases from V and 5 from J, leaving 11 bases between them. This CDR3 region has 13 residues. The CDR3 here is CASSSAVKYGYTF. The CDR3 DNA reads as TGTGCCAGCAGTTCGGCGGTCAAGTATGGCTACACCTTC.